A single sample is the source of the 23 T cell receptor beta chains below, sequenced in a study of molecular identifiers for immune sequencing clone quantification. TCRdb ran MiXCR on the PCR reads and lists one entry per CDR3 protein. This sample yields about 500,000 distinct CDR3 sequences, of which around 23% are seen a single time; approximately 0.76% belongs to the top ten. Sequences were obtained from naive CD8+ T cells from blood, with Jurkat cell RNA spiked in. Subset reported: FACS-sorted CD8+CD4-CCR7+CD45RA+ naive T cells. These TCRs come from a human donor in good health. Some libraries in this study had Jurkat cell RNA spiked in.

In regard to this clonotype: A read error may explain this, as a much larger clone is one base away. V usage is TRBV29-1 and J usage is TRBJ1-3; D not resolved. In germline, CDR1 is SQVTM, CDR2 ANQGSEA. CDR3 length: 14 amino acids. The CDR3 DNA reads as TGCAGCGCTGAACTGGCGAACTCTGGAAACACCATATATTTT. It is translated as CSAELANSGNTIYF.

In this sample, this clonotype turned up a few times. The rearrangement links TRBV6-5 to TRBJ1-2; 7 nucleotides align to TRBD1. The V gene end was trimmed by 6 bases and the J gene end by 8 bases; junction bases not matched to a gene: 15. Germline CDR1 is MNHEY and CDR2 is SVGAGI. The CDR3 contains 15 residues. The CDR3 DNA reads TGTGCCAGCAGAAGACTGATGGAGGGGGCGGGAGGCTACACCTTC. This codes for CASRRLMEGAGGYTF.

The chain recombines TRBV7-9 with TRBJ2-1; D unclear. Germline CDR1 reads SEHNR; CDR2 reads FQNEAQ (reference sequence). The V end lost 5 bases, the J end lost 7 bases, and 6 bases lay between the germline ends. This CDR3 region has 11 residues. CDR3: CASSHPNEQFF. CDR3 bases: TGTGCCAGCAGCCACCCGAATGAGCAGTTCTTC. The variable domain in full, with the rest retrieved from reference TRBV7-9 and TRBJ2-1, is DTGVSQNPRHKITKRGQNVTFRCDPISEHNRLYWYRQTLGQGPEFLTYFQNEAQLEKSRLLSDRFSAERPKGSFSTLEIQRTEQGDSAMYLCASSHPNEQFFGPGTRLTVL.

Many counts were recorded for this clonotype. The CDR3 loop reads CASSLDVMNTEAFF. Here the CDR3 DNA reads TGTGCCAGCAGCTTAGATGTGATGAACACTGAAGCTTTCTTT. The chain recombines TRBV7-2 with TRBJ1-1; D uncertain. Germline V gene data show CDR1 as SGHTA and CDR2 as FQGNSA. This CDR3 contains 14 residues. With 1 base removed from V and 0 bases from J, the gap between germline ends came to 6 bases. Complete variable domain (other parts from reference TRBV7-2 and TRBJ1-1): GAGVSQSPSNKVTEKGKDVELRCDPISGHTALYWYRQSLGQGLEFLIYFQGNSAPDKSGLPSDRFSAERTGGSVSTLTIQRTQQEDSAVYLCASSLDVMNTEAFFGQGTRLTVV.

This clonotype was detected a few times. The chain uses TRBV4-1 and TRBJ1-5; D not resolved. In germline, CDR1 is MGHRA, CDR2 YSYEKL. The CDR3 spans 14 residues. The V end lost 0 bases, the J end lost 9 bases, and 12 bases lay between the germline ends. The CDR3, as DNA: TGCGCCAGCAGCCAAGACTCGGGATTAGGGCCCCAGCATTTT. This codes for CASSQDSGLGPQHF.

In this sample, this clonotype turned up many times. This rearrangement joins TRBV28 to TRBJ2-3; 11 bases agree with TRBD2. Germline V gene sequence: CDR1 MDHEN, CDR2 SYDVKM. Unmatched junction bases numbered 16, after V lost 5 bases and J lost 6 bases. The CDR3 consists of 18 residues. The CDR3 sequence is CASSRLYSGRAVRDTQYF. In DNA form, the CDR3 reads TGTGCCAGCAGTCGTTTATATAGCGGGAGGGCCGTAAGGGATACGCAGTATTTT.

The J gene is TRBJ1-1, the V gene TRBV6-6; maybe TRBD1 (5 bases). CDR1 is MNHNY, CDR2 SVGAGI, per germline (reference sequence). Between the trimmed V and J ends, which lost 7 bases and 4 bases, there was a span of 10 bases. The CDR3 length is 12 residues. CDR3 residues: CASTGTRTEAFF. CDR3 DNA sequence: TGTGCCAGCACAGGGACTCGCACTGAAGCTTTCTTT.

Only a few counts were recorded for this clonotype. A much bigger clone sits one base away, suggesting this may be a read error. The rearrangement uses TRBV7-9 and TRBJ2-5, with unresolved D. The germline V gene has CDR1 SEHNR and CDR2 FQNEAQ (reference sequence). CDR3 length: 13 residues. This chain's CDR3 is CASSLQDQEPQYF. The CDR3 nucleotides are TGTGCCAGCAGCTTACAGGACCAAGAGCCCCAGTACTTC.

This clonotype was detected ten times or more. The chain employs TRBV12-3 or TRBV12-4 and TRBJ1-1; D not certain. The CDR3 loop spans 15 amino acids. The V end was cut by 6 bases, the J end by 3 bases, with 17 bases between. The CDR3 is CASSPGFGVDTEAFF. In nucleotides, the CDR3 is TGTGCCAGCAGCCCGGGTTTTGGGGTGGACACTGAAGCTTTCTTT.

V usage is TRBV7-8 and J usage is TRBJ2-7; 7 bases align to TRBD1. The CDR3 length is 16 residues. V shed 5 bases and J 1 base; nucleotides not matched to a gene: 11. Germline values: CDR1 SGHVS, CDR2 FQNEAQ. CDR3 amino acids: CASSALDRDFSYEQYF. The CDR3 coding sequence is TGTGCCAGCAGCGCCCTCGACAGGGATTTTTCCTACGAGCAGTACTTC. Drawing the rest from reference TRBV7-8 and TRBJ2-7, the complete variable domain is GAGVSQSPRYKVAKRGQDVALRCDPISGHVSLFWYQQALGQGPEFLTYFQNEAQLDKSGLPSDRFFAERPEGSVSTLKIQRTQQEDSAVYLCASSALDRDFSYEQYFGPGTRLTVT.

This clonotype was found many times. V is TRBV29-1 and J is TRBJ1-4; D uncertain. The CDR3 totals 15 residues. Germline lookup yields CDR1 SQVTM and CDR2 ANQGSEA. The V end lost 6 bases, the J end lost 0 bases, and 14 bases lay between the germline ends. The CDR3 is CSVLDTPATNEKLFF. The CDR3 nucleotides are TGCAGCGTCTTAGATACTCCTGCAACTAATGAAAAACTGTTTTTT.

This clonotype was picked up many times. CDR3 sequence: CASSPTIAGGGADTQYF. In nucleotides, the CDR3 is TGTGCCAGCAGCCCCACTATAGCGGGAGGCGGTGCAGATACGCAGTATTTT. V is TRBV12-3 or TRBV12-4 and J is TRBJ2-3, with TRBD2 identical over 10 bases. The CDR3 spans 17 residues. With V trimmed by 6 bases and J by 4 bases, 13 bases remained unmatched.

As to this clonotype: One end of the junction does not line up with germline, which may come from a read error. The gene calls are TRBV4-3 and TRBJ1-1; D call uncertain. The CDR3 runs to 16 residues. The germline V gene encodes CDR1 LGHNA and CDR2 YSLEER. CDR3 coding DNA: TGCGCCAGCAGCCAGGGGTTTGCGCCCATGAACCCTGAAGCTTTCTTT. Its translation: CASSQGFAPMNPEAFF.

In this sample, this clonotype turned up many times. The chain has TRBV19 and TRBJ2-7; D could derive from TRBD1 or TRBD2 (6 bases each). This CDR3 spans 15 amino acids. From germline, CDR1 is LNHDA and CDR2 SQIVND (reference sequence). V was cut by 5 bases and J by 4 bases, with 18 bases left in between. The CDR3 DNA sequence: TGTGCCAGTAGTCTCCGCGACGGGGGCGGGTACGAGCAGTACTTC. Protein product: CASSLRDGGGYEQYF.

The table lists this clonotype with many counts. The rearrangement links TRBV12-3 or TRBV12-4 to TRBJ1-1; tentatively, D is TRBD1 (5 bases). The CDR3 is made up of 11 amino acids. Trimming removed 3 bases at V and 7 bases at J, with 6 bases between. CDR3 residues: CASSFDSEAFF. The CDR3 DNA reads TGTGCCAGCAGTTTTGACAGTGAAGCTTTCTTT.

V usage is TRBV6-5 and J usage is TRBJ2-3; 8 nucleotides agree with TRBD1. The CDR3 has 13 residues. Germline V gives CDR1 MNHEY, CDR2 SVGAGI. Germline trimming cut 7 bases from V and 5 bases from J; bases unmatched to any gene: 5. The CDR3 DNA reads TGTGCCAGCATGAGCAGGGGGCAAGATACGCAGTATTTT. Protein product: CASMSRGQDTQYF.

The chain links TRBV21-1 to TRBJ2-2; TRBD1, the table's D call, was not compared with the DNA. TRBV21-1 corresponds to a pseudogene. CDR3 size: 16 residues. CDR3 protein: CASSKKRQGATGELFF. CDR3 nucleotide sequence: TGTGCCAGCAGCAAGAAGAGGCAGGGAGCCACCGGGGAGCTGTTTTTT.

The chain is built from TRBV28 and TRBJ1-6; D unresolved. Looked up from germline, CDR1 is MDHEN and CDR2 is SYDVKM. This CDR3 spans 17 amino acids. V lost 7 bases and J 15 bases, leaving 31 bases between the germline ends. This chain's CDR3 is CASNPVAERARFNRLHF. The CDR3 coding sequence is TGTGCCAGCAACCCAGTTGCGGAACGGGCTCGGTTCAACCGCCTCCACTTT. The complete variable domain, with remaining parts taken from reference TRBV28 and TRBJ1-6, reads DVKVTQSSRYLVKRTGEKVFLECVQDMDHENMFWYRQDPGLGLRLIYFSYDVKMKEKGDIPEGYSVSREKKERFSLILESASTNQTSMYLCASNPVAERARFNRLHFGNGTRLTVT.

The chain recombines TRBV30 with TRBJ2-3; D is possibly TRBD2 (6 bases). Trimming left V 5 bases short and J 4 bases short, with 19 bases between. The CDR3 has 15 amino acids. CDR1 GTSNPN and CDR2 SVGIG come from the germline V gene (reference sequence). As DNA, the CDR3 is TGTGCCTGGGGTACAACGGGACTCCGCCCAGATACGCAGTATTTT. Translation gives CAWGTTGLRPDTQYF.

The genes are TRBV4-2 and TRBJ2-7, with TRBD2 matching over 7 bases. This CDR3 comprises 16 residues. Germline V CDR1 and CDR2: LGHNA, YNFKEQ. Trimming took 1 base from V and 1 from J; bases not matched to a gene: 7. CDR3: CASSQGGRESSYEQYF. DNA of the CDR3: TGTGCCAGCAGCCAAGGCGGGCGGGAGTCGTCCTACGAGCAGTACTTC.

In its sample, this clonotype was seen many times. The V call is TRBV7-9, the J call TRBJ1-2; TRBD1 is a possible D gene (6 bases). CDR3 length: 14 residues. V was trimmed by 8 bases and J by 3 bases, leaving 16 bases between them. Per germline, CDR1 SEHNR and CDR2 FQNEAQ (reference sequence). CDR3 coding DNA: TGTGCCAGCCTCGGCACAGGGCTGTACTATGGCTACACCTTC. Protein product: CASLGTGLYYGYTF.

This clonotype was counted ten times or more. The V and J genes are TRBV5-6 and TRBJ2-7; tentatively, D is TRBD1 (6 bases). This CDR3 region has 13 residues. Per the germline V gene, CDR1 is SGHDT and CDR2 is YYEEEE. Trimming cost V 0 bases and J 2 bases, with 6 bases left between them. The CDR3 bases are TGTGCCAGCAGCTTGGAGGGGGCCTACGAGCAGTACTTC. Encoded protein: CASSLEGAYEQYF.

CDR3 protein: CASSYSNGNSYNEQFF. The CDR3 nucleotides are TGTGCCAGCAGTTACTCGAACGGGAACTCCTACAATGAGCAGTTCTTC. The rearrangement links TRBV6-5 to TRBJ2-1; tentatively, D is TRBD2 (5 bases). V was trimmed by 0 bases and J by 0 bases, leaving 9 bases between them. The CDR3 has 16 residues. Germline CDR1 and CDR2: MNHEY and SVGAGI.